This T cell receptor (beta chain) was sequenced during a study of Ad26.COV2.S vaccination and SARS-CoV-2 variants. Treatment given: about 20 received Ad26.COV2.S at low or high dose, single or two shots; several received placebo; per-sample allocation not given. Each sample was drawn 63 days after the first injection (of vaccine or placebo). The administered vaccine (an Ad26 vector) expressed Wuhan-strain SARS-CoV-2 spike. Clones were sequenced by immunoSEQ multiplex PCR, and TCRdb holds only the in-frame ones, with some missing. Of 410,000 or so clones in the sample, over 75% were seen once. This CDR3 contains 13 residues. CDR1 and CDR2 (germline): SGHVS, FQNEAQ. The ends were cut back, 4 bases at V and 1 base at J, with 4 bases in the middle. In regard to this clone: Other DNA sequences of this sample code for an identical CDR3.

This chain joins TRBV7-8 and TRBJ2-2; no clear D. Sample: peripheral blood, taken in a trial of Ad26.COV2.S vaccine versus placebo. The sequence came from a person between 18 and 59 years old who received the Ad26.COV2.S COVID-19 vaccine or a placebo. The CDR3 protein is CASSSGNTGELFF. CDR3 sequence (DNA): TGTGCCAGCAGCTCAGGGAACACCGGGGAGCTGTTTTTT. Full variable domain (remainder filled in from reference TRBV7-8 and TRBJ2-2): GAGVSQSPRYKVAKRGQDVALRCDPISGHVSLFWYQQALGQGPEFLTYFQNEAQLDKSGLPSDRFFAERPEGSVSTLKIQRTQQEDSAVYLCASSSGNTGELFFGEGSRLTVL.